This passage covers 9 T cell receptor beta chains from one sample sequenced in a study of T-cell memory formation after mild COVID-19. TCRdb redid the calling of the 5' RACE reads with MiXCR, one entry per CDR3 protein. The sample has under 650,000 distinct CDR3 sequences, roughly 18% seen once. Sequencing was carried out using PBMCs or a T cell subset sorted from them (not recorded which). Receptors originate from an adult woman who had mild COVID-19 (a few samples of this study predate the infection). Cell type and time point are not known.

The chain is built from TRBV30 and TRBJ1-1, with TRBD1 as a possible D gene (6 bases). CDR3 size: 13 residues. Looked up from germline, CDR1 is GTSNPN and CDR2 is SVGIG (reference sequence). Trimming stripped 3 bases from V and 8 bases from J, with 16 bases between. The CDR3 DNA reads as TGTGCCTGGAGCGTCGAAAATACAGGGGAAGCTTTCTTT. As protein: CAWSVENTGEAFF.

The V call is TRBV19, the J call TRBJ2-7; TRBD1 or TRBD2 may be the D gene (5 bases each). Trimming stripped 4 bases from V and 2 bases from J, with 15 bases between. CDR3 length: 15 amino acids. Germline V CDR1 and CDR2: LNHDA, SQIVND (reference sequence). CDR3 region: CASSSLRDVPYEQYF. The CDR3 DNA reads TGTGCCAGTAGTAGCCTCCGGGACGTACCCTACGAGCAGTACTTC.

This clonotype showed up just a few times. The chain uses TRBV2 and TRBJ1-5; D is ambiguous. The V end lost 6 bases, the J end lost 5 bases, and 11 bases lay between the germline ends. Germline V lookup: CDR1 SNHLY, CDR2 FYNNEI. The CDR3 has 13 residues. As DNA, the CDR3 is TGTGCCAGCAGGGGAGGACCCTATCAGCCCCAGCATTTT. Amino acids: CASRGGPYQPQHF. The variable domain in full, with the rest retrieved from reference TRBV2 and TRBJ1-5, is EPEVTQTPSHQVTQMGQEVILRCVPISNHLYFYWYRQILGQKVEFLVSFYNNEISEKSEIFDDQFSVERPDGSNFTLKIRSTKLEDSAMYFCASRGGPYQPQHFGDGTRLSIL.

The CDR3 is CASSQAGPHNEQFF. CDR3 bases: TGTGCCAGCAGCCAAGCGGGGCCCCACAATGAGCAGTTCTTC. This sequence joins TRBV7-3 and TRBJ2-1, with 7 nucleotides matching TRBD2. This CDR3 region has 14 residues. V lost 5 bases, J lost 5 bases, and 6 bases stayed unmatched. Germline CDR1 SGHTA, CDR2 FQGTGA. Full variable domain (missing parts from reference TRBV7-3 and TRBJ2-1): GAGVSQTPSNKVTEKGKYVELRCDPISGHTALYWYRQSLGQGPEFLIYFQGTGAADDSGLPNDRFFAVRPEGSVSTLKIQRTERGDSAVYLCASSQAGPHNEQFFGPGTRLTVL.

V is TRBV19 and J is TRBJ2-5, with 10 bases fitting TRBD2. The CDR3 is 17 residues long. Trimming took 3 bases from V and 3 from J; bases not matched to a gene: 10. Per germline, CDR1 LNHDA and CDR2 SQIVND (reference sequence). CDR3 region: CASSIGSSSGGKETQYF. CDR3 nucleotide sequence: TGTGCCAGTAGTATTGGATCGTCTAGCGGGGGAAAAGAGACCCAGTACTTC. The complete variable domain, with remaining parts taken from reference TRBV19 and TRBJ2-5, reads DGGITQSPKYLFRKEGQNVTLSCEQNLNHDAMYWYRQDPGQGLRLIYYSQIVNDFQKGDIAEGYSVSREKKESFPLTVTSAQKNPTAFYLCASSIGSSSGGKETQYFGPGTRLLVL.

The chain combines TRBV12-3 or TRBV12-4 with TRBJ1-2; D is perhaps TRBD1 (6 bases). Trimming pared 4 bases from V and 8 bases from J, leaving 14 bases between. The CDR3 contains 13 residues. DNA for the CDR3: TGTGCCAGCAGTTCCTCTCACAGGGACGGCTACACCTTC. It is translated as CASSSSHRDGYTF.

The CDR3, as DNA: TGTGCCAGCAGTCGGGACAGGGGGAGAGGCGGGGAGCTGTTTTTT. Its translation is CASSRDRGRGGELFF. V is TRBV6-5 and J is TRBJ2-2, with 11 bases fitting TRBD1. V lost 5 bases, J lost 7 bases, and 6 bases stayed unmatched. The CDR3 is made up of 15 amino acids. In germline, CDR1 is MNHEY, CDR2 SVGAGI.

The chain has TRBV29-1 and TRBJ1-4, with D possibly being TRBD1 (5 bases). Germline CDR1 is SQVTM and CDR2 is ANQGSEA. Trimming shortened V by 6 bases and J by 2 bases, and 10 bases separated the two germline ends. The length of the CDR3 is 13 residues. CDR3 amino acids: CSVGEATNEKLFF. The CDR3 nucleotides are TGCAGCGTAGGGGAGGCGACTAATGAAAAACTGTTTTTT.

The rearrangement links TRBV24-1 to TRBJ2-1, with 14 bases lining up with TRBD2. The germline V gene has CDR1 KGHDR and CDR2 SFDVKD. This CDR3 spans 14 amino acids. After removal of 7 bases from V and 6 bases from J, the junction contained 1 base not matched to a gene. The CDR3 bases are TGTGCCACCAGAGGACTAGCGGGAGGCAATGAGCAGTTCTTC. It yields the protein CATRGLAGGNEQFF.